This TCR beta chain was identified in a study of cytotoxic CD8 clonotypes in ibrutinib-treated CLL. As for the study in general: For this cohort, patients were about a dozen relapsed/refractory and some 15 treatment-naive, while 17 were IGHV unmutated. Across samples, productive templates numbered a few hundred thousand and productive rearrangements reached 75,000 to 100,000 on average. Response samples followed a median approximately 13 months of treatment, range 6 to 36. After a median of about 70 months, about 14 patients stayed remitted and some 12 progressed; responses had been partial in 24 and complete in 2.

Sequencing was performed with immunoSEQ multiplex PCR; in TCRdb, only in-frame clones are kept and a portion is missing. This sample has hundreds of thousands of clones; around 70% occur once, and the top ten carry 15%. V was cut by 3 bases and J by 3 bases, with 15 bases left in between. The CDR3 contains 15 residues. Looked up from germline, CDR1 is SGHTA and CDR2 is FQGTGA. This material consisted of PBMCs, taken after 24 months of ibrutinib treatment. The clonotype was recovered from a human donor with chronic lymphocytic leukemia. The V gene is TRBV7-3, the J gene TRBJ2-7, with D tentatively TRBD1 (5 bases). In nucleotides, the CDR3 is TGTGCCAGCAGCTTGGGGCAGGGTCCCATCTACGAGCAGTACTTC. Protein sequence: CASSLGQGPIYEQYF.